This T cell receptor (beta chain) was sequenced for a study of blood T cell repertoires in COVID-19. This table comes from immunoSEQ multiplex PCR, and its TCRdb copy is limited to in-frame clones, with some not included. The top ten hold 8.2% of the sample, which has under 75,000 clones, about 91% seen once. Germline V gives CDR1 MGHRA, CDR2 YSYEKL. V lost 4 bases, J lost 4 bases, and 14 bases lay in between. The CDR3 length is 14 residues. This receptor was identified in a man between 50 and 59 years old with active COVID-19. The rearrangement joins TRBV4-1 to TRBJ2-7; no firm D call. Sequencing was carried out using peripheral blood. CDR3 nucleotide sequence: TGCGCCAGCAGCCCCTTTGGGCAGGCTTACGAGCAGTACTTC. Amino acids: CASSPFGQAYEQYF.